This entry lists 23 T cell receptor beta chains sequenced from one sample in a study of early T cells in non-severe SARS-CoV-2 infection. TCRdb passed the 5' RACE reads through MiXCR, listing each CDR3 protein once. The data show around 76,000 distinct CDR3 sequences, with approximately 15% seen just once and roughly 4.2% held by the top ten. Material: whole blood, obtained at baseline. Receptors originate from an adult who was a healthcare worker with PCR-confirmed SARS-CoV-2 infection or an uninfected control (not recorded which).

The table lists this clonotype with many counts. The CDR3 DNA is TGTGCCAGTAGTATTGCTAGCGTTACCACAGATACGCAGTATTTT. Protein product: CASSIASVTTDTQYF. V usage is TRBV19 and J usage is TRBJ2-3; weak D call: TRBD2 (6 bases). Germline CDR1 LNHDA, CDR2 SQIVND (reference sequence). The ends were cut back, 3 bases at V and 2 bases at J, with 12 bases in the middle. The length of the CDR3 is 15 residues.

The chain joins TRBV5-1 to TRBJ2-2; TRBD2 agrees at 8 bases. Germline CDR1 and CDR2: SGHRS and YFSETQ. Trimming removed 0 bases from V and 3 bases from J; junction bases left unmatched: 7. The CDR3 runs 17 residues. CDR3 sequence (DNA): TGCGCCAGCAGCTTGGTCCCGGGACTAGTGTACACCGGGGAGCTGTTTTTT. Translation: CASSLVPGLVYTGELFF.

This chain connects TRBV7-9 to TRBJ2-5; D is unresolved. Germline lookup yields CDR1 SEHNR and CDR2 FQNEAQ (reference sequence). The CDR3 covers 13 residues. The V gene lost 6 bases and the J gene lost 1 base, with 9 bases spanning the gap. The CDR3 region is CASRPTAQETQYF. In nucleotides, the CDR3 is TGTGCCAGCAGACCAACAGCCCAAGAGACCCAGTACTTC.

The chain is built from TRBV7-2 and TRBJ2-7, with a tentative D call TRBD2 (6 bases). Germline assignment: CDR1 SGHTA and CDR2 FQGNSA. The CDR3 contains 13 residues. Trimming removed 5 bases from V and 5 bases from J, with 13 bases in between. The CDR3 here is CASSGAGRNEQYF. In DNA form, the CDR3 reads TGTGCCAGCAGCGGCGCAGGGAGGAACGAGCAGTACTTC.

This clonotype was recorded many times. This rearrangement joins TRBV5-1 to TRBJ2-7; D may be TRBD2 (6 bases). Trimming removed 5 bases from V and 4 bases from J, with 19 bases in between. This CDR3 region has 15 residues. Germline-derived CDR1 and CDR2 are SGHRS and YFSETQ. The CDR3 nucleotides read TGCGCCAGCAGGGCGGCGGCGGGACCCCAATACGAGCAGTACTTC. Amino acids: CASRAAAGPQYEQYF.

The V and J genes are TRBV7-3 and TRBJ2-5; D tentatively fits TRBD1 or TRBD2 (5 bases each). The CDR3 is 15 residues long. The V gene's germline CDR1 is SGHTA and CDR2 FQGTGA. V shed 1 base and J shed 1 base, with 10 bases lying between them. CDR3 nucleotides: TGTGCCAGCAGCTTAAACGAGAGGGGCCAAGAGACCCAGTACTTC. Translated, it gives CASSLNERGQETQYF.

The V call is TRBV7-9, the J call TRBJ1-2; D unresolved. V was pared by 5 bases and J by 3 bases, with 16 bases between. The CDR3 is 15 amino acids. Germline values: CDR1 SEHNR, CDR2 FQNEAQ (reference sequence). The CDR3 DNA reads as TGTGCCAGCAGCGGAGGCTTTTGGGCCCACTATGGCTACACCTTC. This codes for CASSGGFWAHYGYTF.

At least ten counts were recorded for this clonotype. The V gene is TRBV7-9, the J gene TRBJ2-7, with D hard to call. The CDR3 covers 19 residues. Per germline, CDR1 SEHNR and CDR2 FQNEAQ (reference sequence). Deletions cut 1 base from V and 3 bases from J, with 25 bases between. The CDR3 DNA reads TGTGCCAGCAGCTTAGGGGATAGAGGTTTAATGGCCAGAAGCTACGAGCAGTACTTC. Its translation: CASSLGDRGLMARSYEQYF.

This clonotype appeared many times. The J gene is TRBJ2-3, the V gene TRBV7-9; 7 bases align to TRBD1. The V gene's germline CDR1 is SEHNR and CDR2 FQNEAQ (reference sequence). V shed 5 bases, J shed 6 bases, and the junction held 5 bases outside the gene matches. This CDR3 region has 13 residues. DNA for the CDR3: TGTGCCAGCAGCCCTGAACAGGGGGATACGCAGTATTTT. Translating it yields CASSPEQGDTQYF.

In its sample, this clonotype was seen a few times. The chain carries TRBV28 and TRBJ2-1; possible D gene TRBD2, 5 bases. This CDR3 comprises 14 residues. Germline V gene data show CDR1 as MDHEN and CDR2 as SYDVKM. V lost 6 bases to trimming and J lost 6 bases, with 15 bases between them. This chain's CDR3 is CASSHNLRGNEQFF. Written as DNA, the CDR3 is TGTGCCAGCAGCCATAATCTTCGGGGCAATGAGCAGTTCTTC.

This clonotype was observed at least ten times. The rearrangement uses TRBV7-2 and TRBJ2-7; 7 bases match TRBD2. The CDR3 spans 16 residues. Germline V lookup: CDR1 SGHTA, CDR2 FQGNSA. V gave up 0 bases and J gave up 6 bases; unmatched junction bases: 11. Here the CDR3 DNA reads TGTGCCAGCAGCTTAGCAGGTGGCGGGAGATGGGCCGAGCAGTACTTC. It is translated as CASSLAGGGRWAEQYF.

The genes are TRBV4-1 and TRBJ1-5; the D gene is possibly TRBD1 (5 bases). The CDR3 runs 15 residues. The germline V gene encodes CDR1 MGHRA and CDR2 YSYEKL. V lost 0 bases, J lost 7 bases, and 13 bases lay in between. The CDR3 is CASSQDYRGTQPQHF. The CDR3 nucleotides read TGCGCCAGCAGCCAAGATTATCGGGGGACGCAGCCCCAGCATTTT.

This rearrangement joins TRBV7-9 to TRBJ1-2, with unresolved D. This CDR3 has 10 residues. Germline V gives CDR1 SEHNR, CDR2 FQNEAQ (reference sequence). Trimming took 4 bases from V and 9 from J, leaving 6 bases between them. CDR3 residues: CASSSHRYTF. The CDR3, as DNA: TGTGCCAGCAGCTCCCACCGCTACACCTTC.

This clonotype was seen ten or more times. The V and J genes are TRBV30 and TRBJ2-3, with 14 bases identical to TRBD2. J gave up 7 bases and V 3 bases, and 9 bases lay outside the gene matches. The CDR3 consists of 16 residues. Germline CDR1 and CDR2: GTSNPN and SVGIG (reference sequence). CDR3 amino acids: CAWSVGTSGRGNTQYF. CDR3 bases: TGTGCCTGGAGCGTCGGGACTAGCGGGAGAGGTAATACGCAGTATTTT.

This sequence joins TRBV4-1 and TRBJ2-5; D ambiguous. Per the germline V gene, CDR1 is MGHRA and CDR2 is YSYEKL. CDR3 length: 13 amino acids. Trimming left V 4 bases short and J 5 bases short, with 11 bases between. CDR3 nucleotide sequence: TGCGCCAGCAGCCCGACCCGTTCTGAGACCCAGTACTTC. Translating gives CASSPTRSETQYF.

The table lists this clonotype with a few counts. The chain links TRBV7-3 to TRBJ2-3; a weak D match, TRBD2 (6 bases). This CDR3 comprises 13 residues. CDR1 is SGHTA, CDR2 FQGTGA, per germline. Trimming removed 5 bases at V and 4 bases at J, with 10 bases between. The DNA for the CDR3 is TGTGCCAGCAGCCCACTAGCCGCAGATACGCAGTATTTT. Encoded protein: CASSPLAADTQYF. Full variable domain (rest looked up from reference TRBV7-3 and TRBJ2-3): GAGVSQTPSNKVTEKGKYVELRCDPISGHTALYWYRQSLGQGPEFLIYFQGTGAADDSGLPNDRFFAVRPEGSVSTLKIQRTERGDSAVYLCASSPLAADTQYFGPGTRLTVL.

This clonotype was detected only a few times. The genes are TRBV28 and TRBJ2-1; D is tentatively TRBD1 or TRBD2 (5 bases each). Germline values: CDR1 MDHEN, CDR2 SYDVKM. The CDR3 consists of 17 residues. The V gene lost 5 bases and the J gene lost 5 bases, with 22 bases spanning the gap. The CDR3 nucleotides are TGTGCCAGCAGTCCCACCTTATTTGGGGGTGTTGACAATGAGCAGTTCTTC. As protein: CASSPTLFGGVDNEQFF. Looking up the rest from reference TRBV28 and TRBJ2-1 gives the full variable domain: DVKVTQSSRYLVKRTGEKVFLECVQDMDHENMFWYRQDPGLGLRLIYFSYDVKMKEKGDIPEGYSVSREKKERFSLILESASTNQTSMYLCASSPTLFGGVDNEQFFGPGTRLTVL.

This clonotype was counted only a few times. The chain has TRBV7-9 and TRBJ2-3; no definite D call. Trimming took 5 bases from V and 4 from J, leaving 13 bases between them. This CDR3 is 14 amino acids long. Germline V gene lookup returns CDR1 SEHNR and CDR2 FQNEAQ (reference sequence). The CDR3 reads CASSPKKTPDTQYF. The CDR3 bases are TGTGCCAGCAGCCCCAAGAAGACCCCAGATACGCAGTATTTT.

The chain joins TRBV2 to TRBJ2-1; D not certain. Trimming cost V 3 bases and J 7 bases, with 13 bases left between them. Per germline, CDR1 SNHLY and CDR2 FYNNEI. The CDR3 totals 14 residues. The CDR3 region is CASSEVPQRNEQFF. DNA of the CDR3: TGTGCCAGCAGTGAGGTGCCGCAGAGGAATGAGCAGTTCTTC.

This clonotype was detected a few times. The CDR3 DNA reads as TGTGCCAGCAGCTTGGTTAGCGGGAGGGCCGAGGATGAGCAGTTCTTC. The encoded protein is CASSLVSGRAEDEQFF. The rearrangement links TRBV7-9 to TRBJ2-1, with 11 bases matching TRBD2. The CDR3 contains 16 residues. From germline, CDR1 is SEHNR and CDR2 FQNEAQ (reference sequence). With 3 bases clipped from V and 8 bases from J, the junction kept 9 bases outside the gene matches.

This clonotype has a handful of counts. The rearrangement joins TRBV7-9 to TRBJ1-2; the D gene is possibly TRBD1 (6 bases). Germline loops: CDR1 SEHNR, CDR2 FQNEAQ (reference sequence). The CDR3 is 15 amino acids. V was clipped by 4 bases and J by 3 bases, with 15 bases between them. The CDR3 DNA reads as TGTGCCAGCAGCTCACAGGGCGAATCCCACTATGGCTACACCTTC. Translated, it gives CASSSQGESHYGYTF.

The chain recombines TRBV11-3 with TRBJ2-1; D possibly uses TRBD1 or TRBD2 (6 bases each). The CDR3 runs 12 residues. Germline V gene lookup returns CDR1 SGHNT and CDR2 YENEEA. With 7 bases removed from V and 3 bases from J, the gap between germline ends came to 7 bases. CDR3 nucleotides: TGTGCCAGCAAGGGGGGCTACAATGAGCAGTTCTTC. This sequence encodes CASKGGYNEQFF.

V and J are TRBV28 and TRBJ2-7, with D unclear. The CDR3 loop spans 13 amino acids. V was cut by 7 bases and J by 3 bases, with 13 bases left in between. Germline V CDR1 and CDR2: MDHEN, SYDVKM. CDR3 sequence: CASTPAESYEQYF. The CDR3 bases are TGTGCCAGCACCCCGGCAGAAAGCTACGAGCAGTACTTC. Complete variable domain (other parts from reference TRBV28 and TRBJ2-7): DVKVTQSSRYLVKRTGEKVFLECVQDMDHENMFWYRQDPGLGLRLIYFSYDVKMKEKGDIPEGYSVSREKKERFSLILESASTNQTSMYLCASTPAESYEQYFGPGTRLTVT.